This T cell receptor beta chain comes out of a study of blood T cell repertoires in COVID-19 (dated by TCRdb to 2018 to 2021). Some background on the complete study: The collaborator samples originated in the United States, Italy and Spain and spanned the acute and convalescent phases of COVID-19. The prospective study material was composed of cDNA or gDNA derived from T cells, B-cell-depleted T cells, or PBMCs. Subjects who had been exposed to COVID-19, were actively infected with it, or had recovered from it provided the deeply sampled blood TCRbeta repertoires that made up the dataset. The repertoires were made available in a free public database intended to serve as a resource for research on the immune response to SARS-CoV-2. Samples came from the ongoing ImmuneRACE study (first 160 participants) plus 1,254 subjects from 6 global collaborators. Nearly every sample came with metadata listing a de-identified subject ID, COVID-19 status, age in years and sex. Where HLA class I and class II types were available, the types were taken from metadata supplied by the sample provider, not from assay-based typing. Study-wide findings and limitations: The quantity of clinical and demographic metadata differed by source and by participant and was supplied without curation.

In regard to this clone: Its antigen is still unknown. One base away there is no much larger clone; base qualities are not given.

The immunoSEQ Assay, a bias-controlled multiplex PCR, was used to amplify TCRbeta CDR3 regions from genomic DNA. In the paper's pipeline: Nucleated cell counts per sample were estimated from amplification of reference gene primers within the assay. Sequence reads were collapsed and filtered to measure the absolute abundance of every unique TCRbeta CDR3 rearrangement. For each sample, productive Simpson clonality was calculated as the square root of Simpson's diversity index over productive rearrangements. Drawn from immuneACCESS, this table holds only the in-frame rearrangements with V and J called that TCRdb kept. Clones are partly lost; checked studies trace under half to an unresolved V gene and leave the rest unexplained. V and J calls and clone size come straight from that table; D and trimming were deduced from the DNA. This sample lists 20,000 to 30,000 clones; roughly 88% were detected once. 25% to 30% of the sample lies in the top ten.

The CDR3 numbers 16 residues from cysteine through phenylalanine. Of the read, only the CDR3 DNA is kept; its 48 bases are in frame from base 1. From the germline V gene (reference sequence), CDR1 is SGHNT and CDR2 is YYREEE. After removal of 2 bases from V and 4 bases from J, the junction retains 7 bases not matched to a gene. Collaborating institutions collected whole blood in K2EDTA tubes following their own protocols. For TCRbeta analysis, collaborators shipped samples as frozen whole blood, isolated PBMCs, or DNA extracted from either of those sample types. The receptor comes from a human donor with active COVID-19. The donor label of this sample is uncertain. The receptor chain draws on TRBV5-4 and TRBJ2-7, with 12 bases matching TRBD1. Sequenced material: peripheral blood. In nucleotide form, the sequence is TGTGCCAGCAGCTTACCCGGGACAGGGGGCTTTTACGAGCAGTACTTC. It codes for CASSLPGTGGFYEQYF.